These 22 T cell receptor beta chains were sequenced from one sample in a study of read filtering for tumor transcriptome and immune sequencing. Molecular barcoded adaptors covering alpha/delta and beta/gamma chains were used on approximately 440 ng RNA. TCRdb processed the reads anew with MiXCR; each CDR3 protein has one entry. Here the sample spans 60,000 to 75,000 distinct CDR3 sequences, about 19% being singletons. The sequenced sample consisted of a population of CD138-negative cells sorted from bone marrow. The receptors come from a donor at least 40 years old with multiple myeloma.

This clonotype was picked up many times. The chain is built from TRBV7-8 and TRBJ2-3; D is ambiguous. Germline CDR1 is SGHVS and CDR2 is FQNEAQ. Trimming shortened V by 2 bases and J by 2 bases, and 14 bases separated the two germline ends. This CDR3 comprises 16 residues. The chain's CDR3 is CASSLFGETYTDTQYF. The CDR3 DNA reads as TGTGCCAGCAGCTTATTTGGAGAGACATACACAGATACGCAGTATTTT.

Comment on this clonotype: A read error may be the cause here, since a much bigger clone is one base away. The chain carries TRBV7-9 and TRBJ2-5; a weak D match, TRBD2 (5 bases). The CDR3 consists of 16 residues. V lost 7 bases to trimming and J lost 1 base, with 19 bases between them. Germline lookup yields CDR1 SEHNR and CDR2 FQNEAQ (reference sequence). The CDR3 loop reads CASNSGLRTSQETQYF. The CDR3 DNA is TGTGCCAGCAACTCCGGACTCAGGACGTCCCAAGAGACCCAGTACTTC.

The V call is TRBV11-2, the J call TRBJ2-5, with TRBD2 matching over 16 bases. The CDR3 spans 17 residues. V dropped 5 bases and J dropped 2; count of bases not matched to a gene: 5. CDR1 and CDR2 from the germline V gene are SGHAT and FQNNGV. The CDR3 bases are TGTGCCAGCAGCACCGGGACTAGCGGGGGGGTTCAAGAGACCCAGTACTTC. It encodes CASSTGTSGGVQETQYF.

Comments on this clonotype: A much larger clone lies one base from this, so it may be a read error. The chain joins TRBV7-9 to TRBJ1-2; D remains ambiguous. Germline-derived CDR1 and CDR2 are SEHNR and FQNEAQ (reference sequence). This CDR3 has 13 residues. This CDR3 is CASSFRTLSRYAF. The CDR3 nucleotides read TGTGCCAGCAGCTTTAGGACTCTATCGCGCTACGCCTTC.

A note on this clonotype: A much larger clone is a single base away; this may be a read error. V gene TRBV19 combines with J gene TRBJ1-2, with 7 bases that match TRBD1. Germline V lookup: CDR1 LNHDA, CDR2 SQIVND (reference sequence). Trimming removed 4 bases from V and 12 bases from J; junction bases left unmatched: 17. This CDR3 spans 15 amino acids. The CDR3 region is CASSTPDRPLWGDTF. CDR3 sequence (DNA): TGTGCCAGTAGTACCCCGGACAGGCCCCTCTGGGGCGACACCTTC.

The chain is built from TRBV6-1 and TRBJ2-1; a possible D gene is TRBD2 (5 bases). The V end lost 4 bases, the J end lost 5 bases, and 12 bases lay between the germline ends. Germline V gene sequence: CDR1 MNHNS, CDR2 SASEGT. The CDR3 loop spans 14 amino acids. The CDR3 sequence is CASSAKRNHNEQFF. CDR3 DNA sequence: TGTGCCAGCAGTGCCAAGCGGAATCACAATGAGCAGTTCTTC.

This clonotype was seen repeatedly, ten times or more. The chain is built from TRBV10-2 and TRBJ2-3; unclear D gene. This CDR3 region has 12 residues. V lost 5 bases, J lost 4 bases, and 7 bases lay in between. In germline, CDR1 is WSHSY, CDR2 SAAADI. The CDR3 loop reads CASSILSDTQYF. In DNA form, the CDR3 reads TGCGCCAGCAGTATTTTATCAGATACGCAGTATTTT.

This clonotype was counted many times. Just one base apart from a much larger clone, this may be a read error. This CDR3 is missing its conserved last phenylalanine or tryptophan, likely due to a read error. The rearrangement joins TRBV2 to TRBJ1-5; the match to TRBD1 covers 7 bases. Germline V lookup: CDR1 SNHLY, CDR2 FYNNEI. This CDR3 is built from 15 residues. V dropped 7 bases and J dropped 5; count of bases not matched to a gene: 11. DNA of the CDR3: TGTGCCAGCACCCCTAGGGGGCCAGGGGATCAGCCCCAGCATTCT. This codes for CASTPRGPGDQPQHS.

There are many counts of this clonotype. The V and J genes are TRBV6-2 or TRBV6-3 and TRBJ2-1, with 9 nucleotides matching TRBD2. The CDR3 extends over 13 amino acids. Germline CDR1 is MNHEY and CDR2 is SVGEGT. V shed 5 bases, J shed 10 bases, and the junction held 6 bases outside the gene matches. The chain's CDR3 is CASSVAGVGEQFF. Here the CDR3 DNA reads TGTGCCAGCAGTGTAGCGGGAGTGGGGGAGCAGTTCTTC.

The chain uses TRBV2 and TRBJ1-2; D is possibly TRBD1 (5 bases). The CDR3 sequence is 15 residues long. V was clipped by 0 bases and J by 4 bases, with 12 bases between them. The V gene's germline CDR1 is SNHLY and CDR2 FYNNEI. CDR3: CASSEARGHTYGYTF. CDR3 nucleotides: TGTGCCAGCAGTGAAGCCCGAGGACACACCTATGGCTACACCTTC.

This clonotype was recorded many times. The chain links TRBV12-3 or TRBV12-4 to TRBJ2-5, with 9 bases identical to TRBD1. CDR3 length: 15 residues. The ends lost 6 bases at V and 1 base at J; junction bases unmatched: 6. CDR3 sequence reads: CASRPTGGTQETQYF. The CDR3 nucleotides read TGTGCCAGCAGACCGACAGGGGGGACCCAAGAGACCCAGTACTTC.

V usage is TRBV5-1 and J usage is TRBJ2-5, with TRBD1 matching 7 bases. Germline assignment: CDR1 SGHRS and CDR2 YFSETQ. J lost 5 bases, V lost 3 bases, and 13 bases had no gene match. CDR3 size: 16 residues. The CDR3 DNA reads TGCGCCAGCAGCTGGGAAGGACAGGCAGGTTGGGAGACCCAGTACTTC. It yields the protein CASSWEGQAGWETQYF.

At least ten counts were recorded for this clonotype. The chain is built from TRBV24-1 and TRBJ2-2; either TRBD1 or TRBD2 may supply D (6 bases each). Germline lookup yields CDR1 KGHDR and CDR2 SFDVKD. V lost 3 bases and J lost 4, with 11 bases in between. This CDR3 is 15 amino acids long. Here the CDR3 reads CATSDPGASTGELFF. The CDR3, as DNA: TGTGCCACCAGTGATCCGGGGGCAAGCACCGGGGAGCTGTTTTTT.

As regards this clonotype: A single base separates this from a much larger clone, so it may be a read error. The gene calls are TRBV18 and TRBJ2-1; the match to TRBD2 covers 9 bases. The germline gives CDR1 KGHSH, CDR2 LQKENI. The CDR3 contains 14 residues. V dropped 2 bases and J dropped 6; count of bases not matched to a gene: 2. Written as DNA, the CDR3 is TGTGCCAGCTCACCAACGCGGGGGGGCAATGAGCAGTTCTTC. Translation: CASSPTRGGNEQFF.

This clonotype was observed many times. This chain connects TRBV12-3 or TRBV12-4 to TRBJ1-1; a weak D match, TRBD1 (6 bases). Trimming took off 4 bases at V and 4 bases at J, with 13 bases between the two ends. This CDR3 spans 14 amino acids. The CDR3 DNA follows: TGTGCCAGCAGTTCGGGGGCCTGGGGCACTGAAGCTTTCTTT. The encoded protein is CASSSGAWGTEAFF.

Only a few counts were recorded for this clonotype. The chain employs TRBV10-2 and TRBJ2-2; the D gene is possibly TRBD2 (5 bases). V lost 10 bases and J lost 1, with 10 bases in between. Looked up from germline, CDR1 is WSHSY and CDR2 is SAAADI. The CDR3 has 13 residues. The CDR3 protein is CATRRENTGELFF. For the CDR3, the DNA is TGCGCCACCCGACGGGAGAACACCGGGGAGCTGTTTTTT.

This clonotype was observed many times. V usage is TRBV20-1 and J usage is TRBJ2-2; 10 bases match TRBD2. Germline V lookup: CDR1 DFQATT, CDR2 SNEGSKA (reference sequence). The CDR3 extends over 14 amino acids. Trimming took 5 bases from V and 0 from J; bases not matched to a gene: 0. The CDR3 coding sequence is TGCAGTGCTCTAGCGGGGGCGAACACCGGGGAGCTGTTTTTT. This translates into CSALAGANTGELFF.

Regarding this clonotype: A much larger clone differs from this one at a single base, so this may be a read error. The chain recombines TRBV5-1 with TRBJ1-5, with no clear D. There are 15 residues in the CDR3. Germline V gene sequence: CDR1 SGHRS, CDR2 YFSETQ. V lost 0 bases and J 0 bases, leaving 7 bases between the germline ends. The CDR3 DNA follows: TGCGCCAGCAGCTTGGCGGGGTTTAGCAATCAGCCCCAGCATTTT. The encoded protein is CASSLAGFSNQPQHF.

For this clonotype: A much more abundant neighbour one base away suggests this may be a read error. The CDR3 DNA sequence: TGTGCCAGCAGCTTAAACAGGGGACAATCTTTCTTT. It encodes CASSLNRGQSFF. The chain carries TRBV7-3 and TRBJ1-1; TRBD1 matches 7 bases. This CDR3 has 12 residues. Germline V CDR1 and CDR2: SGHTA, FQGTGA. Trimming at V came to 1 base and at J to 12 bases, leaving 5 bases not matched to a gene.

This clonotype was counted at least ten times. The chain carries TRBV7-9 and TRBJ2-6; no clear D. The CDR3 contains 13 residues. The V and J ends lost 1 base and 12 bases respectively, with 10 bases between them. Germline lookup yields CDR1 SEHNR and CDR2 FQNEAQ (reference sequence). The CDR3 loop reads CASSLGAVSVLTF. CDR3 DNA sequence: TGTGCCAGCAGCTTAGGGGCCGTATCCGTCCTGACTTTC.

The chain links TRBV3-1 to TRBJ2-1; D might be TRBD1 (5 bases). The V gene lost 1 base and the J gene lost 10 bases, with 11 bases spanning the gap. The CDR3 length is 13 residues. Per germline, CDR1 LGHDT and CDR2 YNNKEL (reference sequence). This CDR3 is CASSQVQGWEQFF. CDR3 DNA: TGTGCCAGCAGCCAAGTCCAGGGTTGGGAGCAGTTCTTC.

This clonotype is deemed medium-sized. The rearrangement links TRBV20-1 to TRBJ2-1; D is tentatively TRBD1 or TRBD2 (5 bases each). The V end was cut by 1 base, the J end by 4 bases, with 11 bases between. Germline CDR1 and CDR2: DFQATT and SNEGSKA (reference sequence). The CDR3 covers 14 residues. CDR3 nucleotide sequence: TGCAGTGCTAGAGCAGGGCTAGCATACAATGAGCAGTTCTTC. The encoded protein is CSARAGLAYNEQFF.